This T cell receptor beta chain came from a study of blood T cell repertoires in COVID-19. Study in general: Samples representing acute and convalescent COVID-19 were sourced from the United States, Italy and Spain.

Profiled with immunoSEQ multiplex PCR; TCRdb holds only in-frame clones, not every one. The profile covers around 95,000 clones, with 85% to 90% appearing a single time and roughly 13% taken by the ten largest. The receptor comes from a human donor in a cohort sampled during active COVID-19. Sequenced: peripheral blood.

The CDR3 nucleotides are TGTGCCAGCAGTTCACGGGTAGGCACAGATACGCAGTATTTT. It is translated as CASSSRVGTDTQYF. The chain combines TRBV6-6 with TRBJ2-3; no reliable D call. The CDR3 extends over 14 amino acids. V lost 4 bases and J lost 1, with 9 bases in between. Germline lookup yields CDR1 MNHNY and CDR2 SVGAGI (reference sequence).